Presented here are 5 T cell receptor beta chains from one specimen sequenced in a study of monozygotic twins with inflammatory bowel disease. TCRdb reprocessed the 5' RACE reads; each CDR3 protein has one entry and no DNA is given. This repertoire includes some 170,000 distinct CDR3 sequences. Sequencing was carried out using blood. The receptors stem from a human donor with ulcerative colitis or Crohn's disease, or a healthy co-twin of an affected twin (not recorded which).

This rearrangement joins TRBV11-2 to TRBJ2-1; TCRdb reports TRBD2, a call that lacks DNA to check it against. The CDR3 sequence is 19 residues long. Germline V gene sequence: CDR1 SGHAT, CDR2 FQNNGV. The CDR3 sequence is CASSAPGTLALPSYNEQFF.

The gene calls are TRBV4-2 and TRBJ2-5; as DNA is missing, the TRBD1 call by TCRdb cannot be tested. The germline V gene encodes CDR1 LGHNA and CDR2 YNFKEQ. This CDR3 is 15 amino acids long. CDR3 sequence: CASSQGDRGQETQYF.

The genes are TRBV7-2 and TRBJ2-5; TCRdb's D gene call, TRBD1, goes unchecked for lack of DNA. Germline-derived CDR1 and CDR2 are SGHTA and FQGNSA. This CDR3 comprises 13 residues. The CDR3 region is CASSPGLAETQYF.

The CDR3 spells CASSFSRNYGYTF. The chain employs TRBV7-2 and TRBJ1-2. Per germline, CDR1 SGHTA and CDR2 FQGNSA. The CDR3 runs 13 residues.

V is TRBV20-1 and J is TRBJ2-7; TCRdb reports TRBD1, a call that lacks DNA to check it against. The CDR3 length is 14 residues. In germline, CDR1 is DFQATT, CDR2 SNEGSKA (reference sequence). CDR3 residues: CSAYAGTVLYEQYF.